This is a list of T cell receptor beta chains from one sample in a study of blood T cells in healthy people across ages. TCRdb redid the calling of the 5' RACE reads with MiXCR, one entry per CDR3 protein. The sample records 1,100,000 or so distinct CDR3 sequences, around 45% being singletons. The sequenced sample consisted of blood. These receptors were obtained from a woman aged 55-75 years in good health. CDR3s leave out the opening cysteine and the closing phenylalanine or tryptophan. D genes are given only for firm matches.

j_call v_call d_call cdr3_aa
TRBJ2-3 TRBV6-5 . ASSPGMLSTDTQY
. TRBV7-2 TRBD2 ANSLEGTSGRVYEQY
TRBJ2-1 TRBV27 TRBD1 ASGLLPGQDSNEQF
TRBJ1-2 TRBV7-9 . ASSPPAVDGRVWGGYT
TRBJ1-3 TRBV5-1 TRBD1 ASSLEATGAGNTIY
TRBJ2-2 TRBV11-2 TRBD2 ASSLMPGGYTGELF
TRBJ2-1 TRBV9 TRBD2 ASSVVASGGYNEQF
TRBJ2-2 TRBV30 . AWSLGNTGELF
TRBJ2-3 TRBV28 TRBD2 ASTRGLAGTTDTQY
TRBJ2-3 TRBV7-2 . ASSLDGAVGVDTQY
TRBJ2-5 TRBV7-2 TRBD2 ASSSTSGIVEQY
TRBJ2-3 TRBV12-3/TRBV12-4 . ASSLSSWAAY
TRBJ2-3 TRBV7-6 TRBD2 ASSLRAGASGRASGSDTQY
TRBJ2-3 TRBV27 TRBD1 ASSRQGRTQY
TRBJ1-2 TRBV20-1 . SARDQGGLGYGYT
TRBJ2-1 TRBV27 . ASSWGRAVNEQF
TRBJ2-2 TRBV4-1 . ASMRYGEEKTGELF
TRBJ2-5 TRBV5-1 TRBD1 ASSGQGTIETQY
TRBJ2-1 TRBV4-1 . ASSPPWDEQF
TRBJ2-1 TRBV4-1 TRBD2 ASSQASAGADYNEQF
TRBJ2-3 TRBV28 . ASSLRRQSSDTQY
TRBJ2-3 TRBV5-1 TRBD2 ASSLGGALADTQY
TRBJ2-7 TRBV7-8 TRBD1 ASSAGTGPYEQY
TRBJ1-2 TRBV2 . ASMGGFYGYT
TRBJ2-3 TRBV5-1 . ASSMGLRSLTDTQY
TRBJ2-1 TRBV15 . ATSTTSPVGREQF
. TRBV28 . ASSLVQGASEQY
TRBJ2-1 TRBV10-3 TRBD2 AISESKAGGPRDEQF
TRBJ1-4 TRBV5-1 TRBD1 ASSSTTGDEKLF
TRBJ2-7 TRBV3-1 . ASSQDAGAHEQY
TRBJ2-7 TRBV30 . ALRTGSYEQY
TRBJ2-5 TRBV24-1 TRBD1 ATSDWGQGGGETQY
TRBJ2-1 TRBV15 TRBD2 ATSRVGAGGNEQF
TRBJ2-7 TRBV20-1 TRBD2 SARPRLAGWYEQY
TRBJ2-7 TRBV5-1 . ASSLRTGQVNEQY
TRBJ1-1 TRBV29-1 . SVSGGPEAF
TRBJ2-7 TRBV5-1 . ASSLSVHEQY
TRBJ2-3 TRBV9 . ASSLHDIDTQY
TRBJ2-1 TRBV7-9 . ASSLVGDYNEKF
TRBJ1-2 TRBV28 TRBD1 ASSVSGGRGYT
TRBJ1-1 TRBV3-1 . ASSQERSVRPNAEAF